The present entry profiles one TCR beta chain with its context. Antigen specificity is unknown. V dropped 7 bases and J dropped 4; count of bases not matched to a gene: 7. Germline loops: CDR1 LNHDA, CDR2 SQIVND (reference sequence). The CDR3 runs to 14 residues. This sample is part of a study of circulating and synovial CD4+ cells in juvenile arthritis. General observations from the study: These blood cells shared more CDR3 sequences with synovium than bulk blood.

The repertoire was sequenced with immunoSEQ multiplex PCR; TCRdb's copy has only in-frame clones and lacks some. The sample lists more than 13,000 clones; around four fifths were seen once. The sequence derives from a human patient with juvenile idiopathic arthritis. Some clones in this sample may be carry-over from other donors' samples. The sample taken for sequencing was CD4+ T cells from synovial fluid. The chain employs TRBV19 and TRBJ1-1, with 9 bases aligning to TRBD1. CDR3 loop: CASNPGQGATEAFF. For the CDR3, the DNA is TGTGCCAGTAATCCGGGACAGGGCGCCACTGAAGCTTTCTTT.